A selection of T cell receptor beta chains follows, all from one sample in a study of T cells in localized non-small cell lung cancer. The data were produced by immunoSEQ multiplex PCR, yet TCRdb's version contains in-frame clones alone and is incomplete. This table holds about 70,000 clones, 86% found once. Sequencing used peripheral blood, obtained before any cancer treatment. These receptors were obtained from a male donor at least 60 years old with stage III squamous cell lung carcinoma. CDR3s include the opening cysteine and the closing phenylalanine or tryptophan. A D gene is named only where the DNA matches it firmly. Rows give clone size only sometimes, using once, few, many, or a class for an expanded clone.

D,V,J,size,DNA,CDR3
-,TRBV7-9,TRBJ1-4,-,TGTGCCAGCAGCTTAGCGGGGTTGGAAAAACTGTTTTTT,CASSLAGLEKLFF
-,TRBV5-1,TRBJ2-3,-,TGCGCCAGCAGCCACCATTCGGGGCAGCGCACAGATACGCAGTATTTT,CASSHHSGQRTDTQYF
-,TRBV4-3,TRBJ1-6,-,TGCGCCAGCAGCCAAGAAAGTGCGGGCCGAGGGGGGCCCCTCCACTTT,CASSQESAGRGGPLHF
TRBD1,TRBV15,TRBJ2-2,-,TGTGCCACCAGTACAGGGGGTATCACCGGGGAGCTGTTTTTT,CATSTGGITGELFF
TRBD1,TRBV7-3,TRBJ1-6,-,TGTGCCAGCAGCCCATCTGGGACAGAAAATTCACCCCTCCACTTT,CASSPSGTENSPLHF
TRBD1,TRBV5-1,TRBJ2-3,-,TGCGCCAGCAGCAGAAACAGGGGGACAGATACGCAGTATTTT,CASSRNRGTDTQYF
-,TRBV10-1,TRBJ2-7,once,TGCGCCAGCGGGCCGACTAAGGGTGAAGGCTACGAGCAGTACTTC,CASGPTKGEGYEQYF
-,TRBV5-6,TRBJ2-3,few,TGTGCCAGCAGCTTGGGGGGAGCCACAGATACGCAGTATTTT,CASSLGGATDTQYF
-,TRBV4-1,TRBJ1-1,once,TGCGCCAGCAGCCAAGATCCGAACACTGAAGCTTTCTTT,CASSQDPNTEAFF
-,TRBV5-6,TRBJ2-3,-,TGTGCCAGCAGCCTGGGGGGGGCAGGCACAGATACGCAGTATTTT,CASSLGGAGTDTQYF
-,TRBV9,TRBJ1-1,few,TGTGCCAGCAGCGGGGGTGCCCCGGAGACTGAAGCTTTCTTT,CASSGGAPETEAFF
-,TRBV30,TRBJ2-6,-,TGTGCCTGGAGAGCTGTAGGGGGGGCCAACGTCCTGACTTTC,CAWRAVGGANVLTF
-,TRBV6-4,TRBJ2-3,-,TGTGCCAGCAGTGACGGTGGATACACAGATACGCAGTATTTT,CASSDGGYTDTQYF
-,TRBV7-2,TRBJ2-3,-,TGTGCCAGCAGCTTAGAGCTCGGAACAGACCTTCGGGATACGCAGTATTTT,CASSLELGTDLRDTQYF
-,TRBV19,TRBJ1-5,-,TGTGCCAGTAGTATTTCGGGGAATAGCAATCAGCCCCAGCATTTT,CASSISGNSNQPQHF
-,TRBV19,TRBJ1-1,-,TGTGCCAGTAACGAATACACTGAAGCTTTCTTT,CASNEYTEAFF
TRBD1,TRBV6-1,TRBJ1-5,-,TGTGCCATACACCCCGGGACAGGGGGCAATCAGCCCCAGCATTTT,CAIHPGTGGNQPQHF
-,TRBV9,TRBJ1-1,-,TGTGCCAGCAGCCCCCGGGCGAGGGCTGAAGCTTTCTTT,CASSPRARAEAFF
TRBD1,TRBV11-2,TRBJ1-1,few,TGTGCCAGCAGCTCAGAGGACAGGCGGCACACTGAAGCTTTCTTT,CASSSEDRRHTEAFF
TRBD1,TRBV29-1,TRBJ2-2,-,TGCAGCGTTGCCGGACAGGGGGCGATTGGGGAGCTGTTTTTT,CSVAGQGAIGELFF
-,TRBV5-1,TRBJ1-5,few,TGCGCCAGCAGCTTGGGGGACGGAGCCAATCAGCCCCAGCATTTT,CASSLGDGANQPQHF
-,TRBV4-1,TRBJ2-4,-,TGCGCCAGCAGCCTGGGACTCATCCAAAACATTCAGTACTTC,CASSLGLIQNIQYF
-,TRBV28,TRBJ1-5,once,TGTGCCAGCACCCCTGACAACTATAGCAATCAGCCCCAGCATTTT,CASTPDNYSNQPQHF
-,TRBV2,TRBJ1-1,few,TGTGCCAGCAGTGGTACCGAGTTTTTAGCTGAAGCTTTCTTT,CASSGTEFLAEAFF
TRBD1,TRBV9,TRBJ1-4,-,TGTGCCAGCAGCGTAATTGACAGGGTAGAGATGTTTTTT,CASSVIDRVEMFF
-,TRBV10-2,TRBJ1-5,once,TGCGCCAGCGGGCCGGGGGCAGGGCCGGGGCTGTATCAGCCCCAGCATTTT,CASGPGAGPGLYQPQHF
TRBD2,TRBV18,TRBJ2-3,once,TGTGCCAGCTCAGGGACTAGCGGGGGCACCACAGATACGCAGTATTTT,CASSGTSGGTTDTQYF
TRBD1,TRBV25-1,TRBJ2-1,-,TGTGCCAGCAGTGGGGGGACAGGGCTTCGTGATTACAATGAGCAGTTCTTC,CASSGGTGLRDYNEQFF
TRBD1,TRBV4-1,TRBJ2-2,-,TGCGCCAGCAGCCAAGAATTTCGGGACAGGGGGAAGAGCGGGGAGCTGTTTTTT,CASSQEFRDRGKSGELFF
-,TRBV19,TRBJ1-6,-,TGTGCCAGTAAAGAATTGGTTACAGGGTTGTCACCCCTCCACTTT,CASKELVTGLSPLHF
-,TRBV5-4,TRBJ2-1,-,TGTGCCAGCAGCCAACCTGATACGTTCGATGAGCAGTTCTTC,CASSQPDTFDEQFF
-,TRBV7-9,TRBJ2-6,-,TGTGCCAGCAGCTACGTGACGCAGAGCTCTGGGGCCAACGTCCTGACTTTC,CASSYVTQSSGANVLTF
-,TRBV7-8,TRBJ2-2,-,TGTGCCAGCAGCGCGGACAGGAACACCGGGGAGCTGTTTTTT,CASSADRNTGELFF
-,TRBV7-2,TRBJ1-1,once,TGTGCCAGCAGCTTGGCCTCTAGGAGCACTGAAGCTTTCTTT,CASSLASRSTEAFF
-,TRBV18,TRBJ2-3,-,TGTGCCAGCTCACCTCCTGCGGATACAGATACGCAGTATTTT,CASSPPADTDTQYF
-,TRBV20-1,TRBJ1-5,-,TGCAGTGCTAGTAGCGATCAGCCCCAGCATTTT,CSASSDQPQHF
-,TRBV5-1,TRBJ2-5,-,TGCGCCAGCAGCTTGTTTGGCCTACAAGAGACCCAGTACTTC,CASSLFGLQETQYF
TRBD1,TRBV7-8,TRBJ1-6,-,TGTGCCAGCAGCCCCCGGACAGGGGATAATTCACCCCTCCACTTT,CASSPRTGDNSPLHF
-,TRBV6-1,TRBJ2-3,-,TGTGCCAGCAGTATACAGGGAGATACGCAGTATTTT,CASSIQGDTQYF
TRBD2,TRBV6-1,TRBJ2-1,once,TGTGCCAGCAGTGAAGTAGCGGGGGTGTACAATGAGCAGTTCTTC,CASSEVAGVYNEQFF
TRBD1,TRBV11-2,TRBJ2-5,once,TGTGCCAGCAGCCCTCGGACAGGGTCTCTTGAAGAGACCCAGTACTTC,CASSPRTGSLEETQYF
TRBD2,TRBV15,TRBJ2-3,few,TGTGCCACCAGCAGCTCGGGGAGGGACACAGATACGCAGTATTTT,CATSSSGRDTDTQYF
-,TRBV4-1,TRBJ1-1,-,TGCGCCAGCAGCCCGCGGGTCCTGAACACTGAAGCTTTCTTT,CASSPRVLNTEAFF
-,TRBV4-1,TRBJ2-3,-,TGCGCCAGCAGCCAAGATAGGGGAGCAGGCACAGATACGCAGTATTTT,CASSQDRGAGTDTQYF
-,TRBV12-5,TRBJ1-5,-,TGTGCTAGTCGCTTTACAGAGGAACAGCCCCAGCATTTT,CASRFTEEQPQHF
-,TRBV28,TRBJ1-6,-,TGTGCCAGCAGTTTGGCCAGGGGAGGGAGCTCACCCCTCCACTTT,CASSLARGGSSPLHF
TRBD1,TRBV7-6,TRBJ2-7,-,TGTGCCAGCAGCTTAGGACCCCGGGACAGGTCCTACGAGCAGTACTTC,CASSLGPRDRSYEQYF
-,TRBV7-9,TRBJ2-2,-,TGTGCCAGCAGCAAGGGCCACCTTGACACCGGGGAGCTGTTTTTT,CASSKGHLDTGELFF
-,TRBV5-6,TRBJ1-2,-,TGTGCCAGCAGCTTGGGAGGGGGTCCAGGCTATGGCTACACCTTC,CASSLGGGPGYGYTF
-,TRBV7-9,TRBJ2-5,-,TGTGCCAGCAGGGCTAAGGGACCCCAAGAGACCCAGTACTTC,CASRAKGPQETQYF
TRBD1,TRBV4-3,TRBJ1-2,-,TGCGCCAGCAGCCAAGAGGGGACAGCTAACTATGGCTACACCTTC,CASSQEGTANYGYTF
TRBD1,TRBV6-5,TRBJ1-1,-,TGTGCCAGCAGTTTGGGACAGATGAACACTGAAGCTTTCTTT,CASSLGQMNTEAFF
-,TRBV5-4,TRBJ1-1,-,TGTGCCAGCAGCACGGACAGTCACACTGAAGCTTTCTTT,CASSTDSHTEAFF
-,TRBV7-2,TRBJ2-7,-,TGTGCCAGCAGCTTAGAATTTGGCGCCTCCTACGAGCAGTACTTC,CASSLEFGASYEQYF
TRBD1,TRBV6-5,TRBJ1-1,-,TGTGCCAGCAGTTCCCTACGACAGGGCCCGAACACTGAAGCTTTCTTT,CASSSLRQGPNTEAFF
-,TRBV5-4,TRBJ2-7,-,TGTGCCAGCAGCTCCTCTCGGGGATCCGAGCAGTACTTC,CASSSSRGSEQYF